This is a list of T cell receptor beta chains from one sample in a study of T-cell reconstitution after alpha-beta-depleted transplantation in children. MiXCR was run by TCRdb on the PCR reads, yielding one entry per CDR3 protein. The repertoire includes some 200,000 distinct CDR3 sequences, approximately 11% of them detected once, and under 30% sits in the top ten. Sequenced material: PBMCs, taken before TCRalphabeta/CD19-depleted stem cell transplant. These receptors were taken from a child in the first two years of life with acute myeloid leukemia, due to receive a stem cell transplant. Both conserved end residues are part of each CDR3. The D gene is left open where the match is weak. Clone size is given for some rows only: seen once, a few or many times, or a class if the clone is expanded.

D: NA
size: many
V: TRBV5-1
J: TRBJ1-1
CDR3: CASSGRTEMNTEAFF
DNA: TGCGCCAGCAGCGGACGGACGGAGATGAACACTGAAGCTTTCTTT

D: TRBD1
size: many
V: TRBV7-8
J: TRBJ2-3
CDR3: CASSFPGQGTDTQYF
DNA: TGTGCCAGCAGCTTCCCGGGACAGGGCACAGATACGCAGTATTTT

D: TRBD2
size: many
V: TRBV5-1
J: TRBJ2-3
CDR3: CASSLIAGEADTQYF
DNA: TGCGCCAGCAGCTTGATAGCGGGAGAGGCAGATACGCAGTATTTT

D: TRBD2
size: NA
V: TRBV12-3/TRBV12-4
J: TRBJ2-7
CDR3: CASSLMLAGSYVQYF
DNA: TGTGCCAGCAGTTTGATGTTAGCGGGTTCCTACGTGCAGTACTTC

D: TRBD2
size: many
V: TRBV20-1
J: TRBJ2-2
CDR3: CSARTSGGGELFF
DNA: TGCAGTGCGAGGACTAGCGGGGGCGGGGAGCTGTTTTTT

D: TRBD1
size: many
V: TRBV2
J: TRBJ2-3
CDR3: CASRQGVTDTQYF
DNA: TGTGCCAGCAGACAGGGGGTCACAGATACGCAGTATTTT

D: TRBD1
size: many
V: TRBV12-3/TRBV12-4
J: TRBJ2-2
CDR3: CASRPGQGIGELFF
DNA: TGTGCCAGCAGGCCGGGACAGGGAATCGGGGAGCTGTTTTTT

D: NA
size: many
V: TRBV3-1
J: TRBJ1-1
CDR3: CASSQVNRQRTNTEAFF
DNA: TGTGCCAGCAGCCAGGTAAATCGACAGAGGACGAACACTGAAGCTTTCTTT

D: NA
size: many
V: TRBV9
J: TRBJ1-3
CDR3: CASSVVGNGHSGNTIYF
DNA: TGTGCCAGCAGCGTAGTGGGGAACGGACACTCTGGAAACACCATATATTTT

D: NA
size: many
V: TRBV9
J: TRBJ2-7
CDR3: CASSVTQAQGEQYF
DNA: TGTGCCAGCAGCGTAACGCAGGCTCAGGGCGAGCAGTACTTC

D: TRBD2
size: many
V: TRBV29-1
J: TRBJ2-1
CDR3: CSVYLAGGRAALQFF
DNA: TGCAGCGTTTACTTAGCGGGAGGGCGGGCGGCTTTACAGTTCTTC

D: NA
size: many
V: TRBV10-3
J: TRBJ2-3
CDR3: CAISEGLGAADTQYF
DNA: TGTGCCATCAGTGAAGGCCTGGGGGCTGCAGATACGCAGTATTTT

D: NA
size: many
V: TRBV28
J: TRBJ1-1
CDR3: CASSLRGLVGGSTEAFF
DNA: TGTGCCAGCAGTTTAAGGGGACTCGTAGGGGGTAGCACTGAAGCTTTCTTT

D: NA
size: many
V: TRBV7-9
J: TRBJ1-1
CDR3: CASSLPGKNTEAFF
DNA: TGTGCCAGCAGCTTACCAGGGAAGAACACTGAAGCTTTCTTT

D: TRBD1
size: many
V: TRBV6-2/TRBV6-3
J: TRBJ2-7
CDR3: CASKTGQYLSYEQYF
DNA: TGTGCCAGCAAAACGGGACAGTACCTCTCCTACGAGCAGTACTTC

D: TRBD2
size: NA
V: TRBV4-2
J: TRBJ2-5
CDR3: CASSQDGSGRGAETQYF
DNA: TGTGCCAGCAGCCAAGATGGTAGCGGGAGGGGGGCGGAGACCCAGTACTTC

D: NA
size: many
V: TRBV28
J: TRBJ1-5
CDR3: CASRQFLGQAYNQPQHF
DNA: TGTGCCAGCAGACAGTTTCTTGGGCAGGCCTACAATCAGCCCCAGCATTTT

D: NA
size: many
V: TRBV7-3
J: TRBJ2-2
CDR3: CASSSTPSSGELFF
DNA: TGTGCCAGCAGTTCGACGCCCAGCAGTGGGGAGCTGTTTTTT

D: NA
size: many
V: TRBV7-2
J: TRBJ2-1
CDR3: CASSLVMSVHSYNEQFF
DNA: TGTGCCAGCAGCTTAGTAATGTCGGTTCACTCCTACAATGAGCAGTTCTTC

D: NA
size: many
V: TRBV15
J: TRBJ2-3
CDR3: CATRSSTDTQYF
DNA: TGTGCCACCCGAAGCAGCACAGATACGCAGTATTTT

D: TRBD2
size: few
V: TRBV5-1
J: TRBJ2-3
CDR3: CASSLLLRGEGDTQYF
DNA: TGCGCCAGCAGCTTGCTGCTCCGGGGGGAGGGTGATACGCAGTATTTT

D: TRBD1
size: many
V: TRBV29-1
J: TRBJ1-2
CDR3: CSVESRDSHLANYGYTF
DNA: TGCAGCGTTGAAAGCCGGGACAGTCACCTAGCTAACTATGGCTACACCTTC

D: NA
size: many
V: TRBV19
J: TRBJ2-2
CDR3: CASLRDRGTGELFF
DNA: TGTGCCAGTCTCCGGGACCGCGGCACCGGGGAGCTGTTTTTT

D: TRBD2
size: many
V: TRBV20-1
J: TRBJ2-3
CDR3: CSARRITSGRPTDTQYF
DNA: TGCAGTGCCCGGCGGATTACTAGCGGGAGACCCACAGATACGCAGTATTTT

D: NA
size: NA
V: TRBV7-2
J: TRBJ2-2
CDR3: CASSLGQSAGELFF
DNA: TGTGCCAGCAGCTTAGGACAGTCCGCCGGGGAGCTGTTTTTT

D: NA
size: many
V: TRBV7-8
J: TRBJ1-5
CDR3: CASSFGGQQPQHF
DNA: TGTGCCAGCAGCTTCGGGGGGCAGCAGCCCCAGCATTTT

D: NA
size: many
V: TRBV7-9
J: TRBJ2-3
CDR3: CASSQGGSDTQYF
DNA: TGTGCCAGCAGCCAAGGGGGGTCAGATACGCAGTATTTT

D: NA
size: NA
V: TRBV12-3/TRBV12-4
J: TRBJ2-1
CDR3: CAVIGKSGNEQFF
DNA: TGTGCCGTAATCGGGAAATCGGGCAATGAGCAGTTCTTC

D: NA
size: many
V: TRBV7-2
J: TRBJ2-1
CDR3: CASREGTPTPSYNEQFF
DNA: TGTGCCAGCAGGGAAGGGACTCCGACGCCTTCCTACAATGAGCAGTTCTTC

D: NA
size: few
V: TRBV19
J: TRBJ1-1
CDR3: CASSIGQNTEAFF
DNA: TGTGCCAGTAGTATAGGTCAGAACACTGAAGCTTTCTTT

D: NA
size: many
V: TRBV4-3
J: TRBJ2-5
CDR3: CASQGGKETQYF
DNA: TGCGCCAGCCAAGGCGGAAAAGAGACCCAGTACTTC

D: NA
size: NA
V: TRBV6-1
J: TRBJ2-7
CDR3: CASRPPRGGSSYEQYF
DNA: TGTGCCAGCAGACCGCCACGGGGAGGAAGCTCCTACGAGCAGTACTTC

D: NA
size: many
V: TRBV5-1
J: TRBJ1-5
CDR3: CASSFGAGGNQPQHF
DNA: TGCGCCAGCAGCTTTGGGGCAGGGGGCAATCAGCCCCAGCATTTT

D: TRBD2
size: many
V: TRBV20-1
J: TRBJ2-1
CDR3: CSARSFGTTYNEQFF
DNA: TGCAGTGCTAGAAGTTTCGGGACTACCTACAATGAGCAGTTCTTC

D: NA
size: many
V: TRBV29-1
J: TRBJ2-3
CDR3: CSAPSGLGTDTQYF
DNA: TGCAGCGCTCCAAGCGGGTTGGGCACAGATACGCAGTATTTT

D: NA
size: NA
V: TRBV7-2
J: TRBJ2-1
CDR3: CASSLAATEQFF
DNA: TGTGCCAGCAGCCTCGCGGCTACCGAGCAGTTCTTC

D: NA
size: many
V: TRBV3-1
J: TRBJ1-4
CDR3: CASSQDWRRNEKLFF
DNA: TGTGCCAGCAGCCAAGATTGGAGGAGGAATGAAAAACTGTTTTTT